Sequencing of this TCR beta chain was carried out in a study of T cell responses to AZD1222 COVID-19 vaccine. Whole-study findings and limits: It was only a handful of AZD1222 recipients who were seropositive at baseline. Sampling that yielded the repertoires occurred only after the peak T cell response. There were vaccine-associated CD4 TCRs across spike, dominant at 160-218 and 743-854. A mostly white British donor set with more females was recruited, and clonal diversity was possibly underestimated.

Here immunoSEQ multiplex PCR was the method, and the copy in TCRdb shows in-frame clones only, minus some. The sample lists over 150,000 clones; 75% to 95% were seen once. The ends were cut back, 2 bases at V and 5 bases at J, with 14 bases in the middle. Looked up from germline, CDR1 is MNHEY and CDR2 is SMNVEV (reference sequence). This CDR3 is 15 amino acids long. In its sample, this clone was seen once. The target antigen is unknown. This receptor was obtained from an adult in good health. The chain joins TRBV27 to TRBJ2-3, with TRBD2 as a possible D gene (7 bases). This specimen consisted of peripheral blood, obtained on day 0 of AZD1222 vaccination. The DNA for the CDR3 is TGTGCCAGCAGTTTAACCGGGGGGCCTGTAGATACGCAGTATTTT. This gives the protein CASSLTGGPVDTQYF.